Listed below are T cell receptor beta chains from one sample, sequenced in a study of cytomegalovirus exposure and HLA in healthy donors. Sequenced by immunoSEQ multiplex PCR; TCRdb stores in-frame clones only, minus some. The profile shows approximately 170,000 clones, around 84% of them singletons. The sample was PBMCs. The receptors originated from a boy between 2 and 10 years old in good health and CMV-seronegative. The CDR3 runs from the conserved cysteine through the conserved F or W. The D gene is left open where the match is weak. Expanded clones get a size class; other rows say once, few or many, or leave the size out.

J,V,D,size,DNA,CDR3
TRBJ1-5,TRBV2,NA,NA,TGTGCCAGCAGTGAAGGCTACAATCAGCCCCAGCATTTT,CASSEGYNQPQHF
TRBJ2-1,TRBV2,TRBD2,NA,TGTGCCACCGGGGGGACTACTTACAATGAGCAGTTCTTC,CATGGTTYNEQFF
TRBJ2-3,TRBV10-3,NA,NA,TGTGCCATTAGGGGTGCGAGCACAGATACGCAGTATTTT,CAIRGASTDTQYF
TRBJ1-2,TRBV5-6,NA,NA,TGTGCCAGCAGCTTGGCCGAGCAGGGGCACAACTATGGCTACACCTTC,CASSLAEQGHNYGYTF
TRBJ2-1,TRBV19,NA,NA,TGTGCCAGTAGCAACAATGAGCAGTTCTTC,CASSNNEQFF
TRBJ1-5,TRBV7-2,NA,NA,TGTGCCAGCAGCGGGAGGGGGGGCTTCGCTCAGCCCCAGCATTTT,CASSGRGGFAQPQHF
TRBJ2-3,TRBV25-1,TRBD2,few,TGTGCCAGCAGTGAGAGGACTAGCGGGAGGACAGATACGCAGTATTTT,CASSERTSGRTDTQYF
TRBJ2-7,TRBV9,TRBD1,few,TGTGCCAGCAGCGCTACAGGGGAGAGCTACGAGCAGTACTTC,CASSATGESYEQYF
TRBJ2-7,TRBV28,NA,NA,TGTGCCAGCAGTTTAAGTCAGGGTTACGAGCAGTACTTC,CASSLSQGYEQYF
TRBJ2-1,TRBV11-2,TRBD1,NA,TGTGCCAGCAGCTCGAGCCCTGACAGGGGGGTAGGAAATGAGCAGTTCTTC,CASSSSPDRGVGNEQFF
TRBJ1-2,TRBV14,TRBD1,few,TGTGCCAGCAGCCAAGCCGGGACAGGGGCACACGGCTACACCTTC,CASSQAGTGAHGYTF
TRBJ1-1,TRBV5-4,NA,NA,TGTGCCATCCCGGGAGGGGTTAGGCGGGACACTGAAGCTTTCTTT,CAIPGGVRRDTEAFF
TRBJ2-7,TRBV10-1,TRBD1,NA,TGCGCCAGCAGTGAGGGACAGGCACCCTACGAGCAGTACTTC,CASSEGQAPYEQYF
TRBJ2-2,TRBV28,TRBD2,NA,TGTGCCAGCAGGGTCGGGACTAGGTTCTCCGGGGAGCTGTTTTTT,CASRVGTRFSGELFF
TRBJ1-4,TRBV10-1,NA,NA,TGCGCCAGCCCCTCGGAAAAACTGTTTTTT,CASPSEKLFF
TRBJ2-7,TRBV29-1,TRBD2,NA,TGCAGCGTTGTGGCGGGAGGATACGAGCAGTACTTC,CSVVAGGYEQYF
TRBJ2-3,TRBV14,NA,NA,TGTGCCAGCAGCCCTCAGACAGTAAGCACAGATACGCAGTATTTT,CASSPQTVSTDTQYF
TRBJ1-4,TRBV6-5,NA,once,TGTGCCAGCAGTCCGGGGGGAGGGCCATATGAAAAACTGTTTTTT,CASSPGGGPYEKLFF
TRBJ2-2,TRBV28,NA,NA,TGTGCCAGCAAAATCGACGGGGGAAATACCGGGGAGCTGTTTTTT,CASKIDGGNTGELFF
TRBJ2-1,TRBV21-1,NA,few,TGTGCCAGCAGCAAAGAGGGGAGCGGGGGTCTGTACAATGAGCAGTTCTTC,CASSKEGSGGLYNEQFF
TRBJ2-1,TRBV10-3,TRBD2,NA,TGTGCCACCAACGGACTAGCGGGAGAAAGTGAGCAGTTCTTC,CATNGLAGESEQFF
TRBJ2-5,TRBV9,TRBD1,NA,TGTGCCAGCAGCACCGGGACAGGGGTGGAGACCCAGTACTTC,CASSTGTGVETQYF
TRBJ2-1,TRBV9,NA,NA,TGTGCCAGCAGCGTAGGAGGCCAAACCCTGCAGTTCTTC,CASSVGGQTLQFF
TRBJ2-1,TRBV7-9,NA,NA,TGTGCCAGCAGCTTAGGGGCCAATGAGCAGTTCTTC,CASSLGANEQFF